These 21 T cell receptor beta chains were all obtained from the same sample, sequenced in a study of blood T cells in healthy people across ages. A second PCR of about 7 to 12 cycles used a sample-barcoded 5' primer and a J-beta primer mix. TCRdb independently ran MiXCR on the 5' RACE reads; one entry per CDR3 protein. The table includes 450,000 to 600,000 distinct CDR3 sequences, roughly a quarter detected once. Separately, the same data were catalogued under a study of T cells of mothers and their children.

Sequenced material: blood. These receptors came from a boy aged 2 to 10 in good health.

V usage is TRBV3-1 and J usage is TRBJ1-6, with a tentative D call TRBD1 (6 bases). V was pared by 4 bases and J by 7 bases, with 14 bases between. Germline CDR1 reads LGHDT; CDR2 reads YNNKEL (reference sequence). The CDR3 extends over 15 amino acids. The chain's CDR3 is CASSPGAGKNSPLHF. CDR3 DNA: TGTGCCAGCAGCCCAGGGGCGGGCAAAAATTCACCCCTCCACTTT. The entire variable domain, with the rest obtained from reference TRBV3-1 and TRBJ1-6, is as follows: DTAVSQTPKYLVTQMGNDKSIKCEQNLGHDTMYWYKQDSKKFLKIMFSYNNKELIINETVPNRFSPKSPDKAHLNLHINSLELGDSAVYFCASSPGAGKNSPLHFGNGTRLTVT.

This clonotype was detected only a few times. The chain couples TRBV27 to TRBJ1-1, with D perhaps matching TRBD1 (5 bases). The germline V and J ends were trimmed by 4 bases and 0 bases, with 18 bases remaining between them. The germline gives CDR1 MNHEY, CDR2 SMNVEV (reference sequence). CDR3 length: 17 amino acids. In nucleotides, the CDR3 is TGTGCCAGCAGTTCGGGAGACAGTTTTAGGATGAACACTGAAGCTTTCTTT. Translating gives CASSSGDSFRMNTEAFF.

This chain connects TRBV30 to TRBJ2-2; tentatively, D is TRBD1 or TRBD2 (6 bases each). The CDR3 has 13 amino acids. The V gene's germline CDR1 is GTSNPN and CDR2 SVGIG (reference sequence). With 4 bases removed from V and 5 bases from J, the gap between germline ends came to 11 bases. This CDR3 is CAWTRGETGELFF. The CDR3 DNA is TGTGCCTGGACTAGGGGGGAAACCGGGGAGCTGTTTTTT.

This clonotype was counted only a few times. The chain has TRBV9 and TRBJ2-5; 10 positions agree with TRBD2. The J call may be mistaken, given a closer DNA end match to TRBJ2-1. Germline V gene sequence: CDR1 SGDLS, CDR2 YYNGEE. This CDR3 has 19 residues. The DNA of the CDR3 is TGTGCCAGCAGCGTAGAGGGTCTAGCGGGAGATCAACTTCGCAATGAGCAGTTCTTC. Translated: CASSVEGLAGDQLRNEQFF.

The chain combines TRBV20-1 with TRBJ1-2; TRBD1 aligns across 7 bases. V lost 5 bases to trimming and J lost 6 bases; unmatched junction nucleotides: 3. Germline CDR1 and CDR2: DFQATT and SNEGSKA (reference sequence). The CDR3 has 11 residues. CDR3 in DNA: TGCAGTGCTGTGACAGGGCATGGCTACACCTTC. Residues: CSAVTGHGYTF.

This chain links TRBV14 with TRBJ1-5; D call uncertain. The germline gives CDR1 SGHDN, CDR2 FVKESK. V was cut by 0 bases and J by 0 bases, with 18 bases left in between. The CDR3 is 19 residues long. The chain's CDR3 is CASSQEGWLHTYSNQPQHF. In nucleotides, the CDR3 is TGTGCCAGCAGCCAAGAGGGATGGCTGCACACTTATAGCAATCAGCCCCAGCATTTT.

This clonotype was seen a handful of times. The chain uses TRBV9 and TRBJ2-3; a possible D gene is TRBD1 (5 bases). V lost 0 bases to trimming and J lost 0 bases, with 8 bases between them. The CDR3 consists of 15 residues. Germline CDR1 SGDLS, CDR2 YYNGEE. CDR3: CASSVEGRSTDTQYF. CDR3 nucleotide sequence: TGTGCCAGCAGCGTAGAGGGGCGAAGCACAGATACGCAGTATTTT.

This clonotype was detected a few times. The V gene is TRBV12-3 or TRBV12-4, the J gene TRBJ1-1, with a weak D call TRBD1 (6 bases). The V and J ends lost 5 bases and 6 bases respectively, with 13 bases between them. This CDR3 comprises 13 residues. CDR3 sequence: CASSTQGRAEAFF. The CDR3 nucleotides are TGTGCCAGCAGTACACAGGGACGGGCTGAAGCTTTCTTT.

The V call is TRBV3-1, the J call TRBJ2-7, with a weak D call TRBD1 (5 bases). This CDR3 contains 14 residues. Trimming took 0 bases from V and 6 from J, leaving 12 bases between them. Per germline, CDR1 LGHDT and CDR2 YNNKEL (reference sequence). CDR3: CASSQDSGWGEQYF. Written as DNA, the CDR3 is TGTGCCAGCAGCCAAGATTCAGGGTGGGGCGAGCAGTACTTC.

This clonotype was counted between two and nine times. The chain links TRBV15 to TRBJ1-5, with unresolved D. Germline-derived CDR1 and CDR2 are LNHNV and YYDKDF (reference sequence). The CDR3 totals 15 residues. Trimming removed 3 bases from V and 4 bases from J, with 13 bases in between. CDR3 sequence reads: CATSSSSTVNQPQHF. CDR3 coding DNA: TGTGCCACCAGCAGCTCAAGCACCGTTAATCAGCCCCAGCATTTT.

This clonotype was found a few times. CDR3 in amino acids: CASSRESNTQYF. CDR3 nucleotides: TGTGCCAGCAGTCGGGAATCCAATACGCAGTATTTT. The V gene is TRBV7-9, the J gene TRBJ2-3; TRBD2 might be the D (5 bases). V was pared by 6 bases and J by 7 bases, with 11 bases between. The CDR3 has 12 amino acids. The germline V gene has CDR1 SEHNR and CDR2 FQNEAQ (reference sequence).

V is TRBV12-3 or TRBV12-4 and J is TRBJ1-2; D not certain. This CDR3 comprises 15 residues. Trimming shortened V by 0 bases and J by 2 bases, and 10 bases separated the two germline ends. Written as DNA, the CDR3 is TGTGCCAGCAGTTTAGCGGGCGGATTCAACTATGGCTACACCTTC. Its protein is CASSLAGGFNYGYTF.

This clonotype was observed a single time. The chain carries TRBV12-3 or TRBV12-4 and TRBJ2-3; no firm D call. The CDR3 extends over 15 amino acids. Trimming pared 9 bases from V and 8 bases from J, leaving 24 bases between. The DNA of the CDR3 is TGTGCCAGTTCCGATCCCCGCGGAACGATGGGTACGCAGTATTTT. Protein sequence: CASSDPRGTMGTQYF.

In its sample, this clonotype was seen a few times. The chain employs TRBV2 and TRBJ2-3; 11 bases align to TRBD2. CDR3 length: 15 residues. V gave up 5 bases and J gave up 3 bases; unmatched junction bases: 4. Germline CDR1 and CDR2: SNHLY and FYNNEI. The CDR3 loop is CASSLTSGATDTQYF. The CDR3 DNA reads TGTGCCAGCAGTTTGACTAGCGGGGCGACAGATACGCAGTATTTT.

This chain links TRBV23-1 with TRBJ2-4, with a weak D call TRBD1 (6 bases). TRBV23-1 is an open reading frame whose function is uncertain. CDR3 length equals 16 residues. Trimming took 2 bases from V and 0 from J, leaving 11 bases between them. DNA of the CDR3: TGCGCCAGCAGTCAACCAACAGGGTTAGCCAAAAACATTCAGTACTTC. This encodes CASSQPTGLAKNIQYF.

The chain recombines TRBV20-1 with TRBJ2-3, with 9 bases fitting TRBD2. The CDR3 has 13 residues. Trimming took 6 bases from V and 4 from J; bases not matched to a gene: 5. CDR1 is DFQATT, CDR2 SNEGSKA, per germline (reference sequence). The CDR3 sequence: CSAGAGGSDTQYF. The DNA of the CDR3 is TGCAGTGCCGGCGCGGGGGGGTCAGATACGCAGTATTTT.

This clonotype was counted a few times. This sequence joins TRBV25-1 and TRBJ2-3, with D possibly being TRBD2 (7 bases). There are 14 residues in the CDR3. Germline assignment: CDR1 MGHDK and CDR2 SYGVNS. Trimming left V 8 bases short and J 0 bases short, with 12 bases between. CDR3: CASGGGGSTDTQYF. The CDR3 region has the DNA TGTGCCAGCGGGGGCGGGGGAAGCACAGATACGCAGTATTTT.

The genes are TRBV9 and TRBJ2-1, with D unresolved. Germline values: CDR1 SGDLS, CDR2 YYNGEE. Trimming removed 3 bases from V and 10 bases from J, with 8 bases in between. The CDR3 sequence is 11 residues long. The CDR3 nucleotides read TGTGCCAGCAGCGCGGATAAGGAGCAGTTCTTC. Translation gives CASSADKEQFF.

The chain uses TRBV20-1 and TRBJ1-2; TRBD1 matches at 7 bases. The V segment lost 1 base and the J segment 4 bases; nucleotides outside the gene matches: 6. CDR1 and CDR2 (germline): DFQATT, SNEGSKA (reference sequence). The CDR3 spans 14 residues. In DNA form, the CDR3 reads TGCAGTGCTAGAGTCCGGACAGGAGGCTATGGCTACACCTTC. Residues: CSARVRTGGYGYTF.

The chain uses TRBV15 and TRBJ2-7; maybe TRBD1 (6 bases). The CDR3 has 13 residues. Trimming pared 6 bases from V and 1 base from J, leaving 10 bases between. Germline V CDR1 and CDR2: LNHNV, YYDKDF (reference sequence). Here the CDR3 reads CATRQGNSYEQYF. DNA of the CDR3: TGTGCCACCAGACAGGGCAATTCCTACGAGCAGTACTTC.

This clonotype was seen a few times. The chain joins TRBV5-1 to TRBJ2-3, with D hard to call. V shed 0 bases and J shed 2 bases, with 13 bases lying between them. Germline loops: CDR1 SGHRS, CDR2 YFSETQ. This CDR3 spans 16 amino acids. The CDR3 region has the DNA TGCGCCAGCAGCTTGGGTAGCAACGTGGCCACAGATACGCAGTATTTT. Residues: CASSLGSNVATDTQYF.